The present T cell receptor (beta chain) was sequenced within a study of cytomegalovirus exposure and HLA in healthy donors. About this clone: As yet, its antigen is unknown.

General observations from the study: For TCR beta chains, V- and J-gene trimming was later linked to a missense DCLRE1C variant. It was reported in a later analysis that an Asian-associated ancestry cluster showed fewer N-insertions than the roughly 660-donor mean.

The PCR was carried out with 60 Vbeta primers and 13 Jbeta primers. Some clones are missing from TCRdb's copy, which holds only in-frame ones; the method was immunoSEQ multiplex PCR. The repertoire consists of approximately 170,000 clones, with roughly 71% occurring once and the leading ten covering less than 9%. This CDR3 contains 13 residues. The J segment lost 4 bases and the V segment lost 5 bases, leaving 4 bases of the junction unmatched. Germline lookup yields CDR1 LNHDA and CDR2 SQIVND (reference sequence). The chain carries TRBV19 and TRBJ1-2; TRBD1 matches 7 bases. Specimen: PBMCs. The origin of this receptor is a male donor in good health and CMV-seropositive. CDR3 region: CASSWDRTYGYTF. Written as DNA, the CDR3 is TGTGCCAGTAGTTGGGACAGAACCTATGGCTACACCTTC. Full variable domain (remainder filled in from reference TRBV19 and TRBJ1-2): DGGITQSPKYLFRKEGQNVTLSCEQNLNHDAMYWYRQDPGQGLRLIYYSQIVNDFQKGDIAEGYSVSREKKESFPLTVTSAQKNPTAFYLCASSWDRTYGYTFGSGTRLTVV.